These 5 T cell receptor beta chains were sequenced from one sample in a study of cytomegalovirus exposure and HLA in healthy donors. With 60 Vbeta and 13 Jbeta primers, the PCR was carried out. The data were produced by immunoSEQ multiplex PCR, yet TCRdb's version contains in-frame clones alone and is incomplete. The sample records 100,000 to 150,000 clones, 75% to 80% being singletons. The sequenced sample consisted of PBMCs. The source is a woman between 40 and 50 years old in good health and CMV-seronegative.

This clone was detected only a few times. The chain has TRBV23-1 and TRBJ1-2, with D maybe TRBD1 (5 bases). TRBV23-1 is an open reading frame whose function is uncertain. The CDR3 is made up of 13 amino acids. V lost 8 bases to trimming and J lost 2 bases, with 12 bases between them. The CDR3 loop reads CASPRVGNYGYTF. For the CDR3, the DNA is TGCGCCAGCCCCAGGGTGGGGAACTATGGCTACACCTTC.

The CDR3 DNA reads as TGTGCCAGCAGTACACAGGGGGTGAGTCAGCCCCAGCATTTT. Protein sequence: CASSTQGVSQPQHF. The genes are TRBV6-1 and TRBJ1-5; 8 bases align to TRBD1. Germline CDR1 and CDR2: MNHNS and SASEGT. This CDR3 has 14 amino acids. Trimming took 5 bases from V and 6 from J; bases not matched to a gene: 6.

The chain combines TRBV27 with TRBJ2-7, with D maybe TRBD2 (5 bases). The CDR3 has 14 residues. Per germline, CDR1 MNHEY and CDR2 SMNVEV (reference sequence). Trimming pared 4 bases from V and 0 bases from J, leaving 10 bases between. In DNA form, the CDR3 reads TGTGCCAGCAGTTGGAGCGGACCCTCCTACGAGCAGTACTTC. It yields the protein CASSWSGPSYEQYF.

The rearrangement joins TRBV6-4 to TRBJ1-6, with unresolved D. V gave up 6 bases and J gave up 16 bases, with 16 bases separating them. The CDR3 runs to 12 residues. CDR1 and CDR2 (germline): MRHNA, SNTAGT. The CDR3 sequence is CASSDWSGRLHF. In nucleotides, the CDR3 is TGTGCCAGCAGCGATTGGTCGGGAAGACTCCACTTT.

The chain uses TRBV19 and TRBJ1-1, with 10 nucleotides matching TRBD1. The V gene's germline CDR1 is LNHDA and CDR2 SQIVND (reference sequence). The ends lost 9 bases at V and 6 bases at J; junction bases unmatched: 22. The CDR3 consists of 18 residues. The CDR3 coding sequence is TGTGCCAGCAGGGGGGACAGGGGTTTTTTCGGTGCTTTCGCTGAAGCTTTCTTT. Encoded protein: CASRGDRGFFGAFAEAFF.